Included here is one TCR beta chain sequence, with context. The method was immunoSEQ multiplex PCR; TCRdb's version includes in-frame clones alone and lacks a portion of them. Of about 170,000 clones in the sample, 90% to 95% were seen once. The CDR3 covers 14 residues. V shed 4 bases and J shed 4 bases, with 11 bases lying between them. Germline loops: CDR1 LNHDA, CDR2 SQIVND (reference sequence). This entry belongs to a study of control samples from healthy donors and cancer patients. This sequence joins TRBV19 and TRBJ1-5; no clear D. The sequence was obtained from a woman aged 25 to 39 in good health. Specimen: blood. CDR3 sequence: CASSRPPTNQPQHF. The DNA of the CDR3 is TGTGCCAGTAGTAGACCCCCGACGAATCAGCCCCAGCATTTT.